These 32 T cell receptor beta chains were all obtained from the same sample, sequenced in a study of synovial regulatory T cells in juvenile arthritis. The assay was immunoSEQ multiplex PCR, and TCRdb's table has in-frame clones only and misses some. The repertoire table contains some 10,000 clones. Material for sequencing was Treg cells from blood. Stated subset: remaining (HLA-DR-negative) circulating blood Treg cells. Receptors originate from a donor aged 2-35 years with juvenile idiopathic arthritis.

This chain connects TRBV19 to TRBJ1-3. The CDR3 runs 15 residues. No DNA has been recorded. Germline loops: CDR1 LNHDA, CDR2 SQIVND (reference sequence). This CDR3 reads CASSIGVGSGNTIYF.

The gene calls are TRBV7-8 and TRBJ2-7. The CDR3 spans 14 residues. DNA was not recorded. Germline V CDR1 and CDR2: SGHVS, FQNEAQ. The CDR3 reads CASSLGPIPHEQYF.

The chain links TRBV7-8 to TRBJ2-2; TCRdb picks TRBD2, but there is no DNA to check that call. This CDR3 is built from 16 residues. DNA for this receptor is not on file. Germline V CDR1 and CDR2: SGHVS, FQNEAQ. CDR3 in amino acids: CASSLHLAQNTGELFF.

The V call is TRBV5-1, the J call TRBJ2-2; TCRdb's D call of TRBD1 is untestable without DNA. The germline V gene encodes CDR1 SGHRS and CDR2 YFSETQ. The CDR3 covers 17 residues. No DNA sequence is on record. The CDR3: CASSETDRGLNTGELFF.

The chain employs TRBV6-1 and TRBJ2-7; the TCRdb call, TRBD1, lacks DNA for checking. This CDR3 comprises 14 residues. DNA was not recorded. CDR1 MNHNS and CDR2 SASEGT come from the germline V gene. The CDR3 sequence: CASSGQGGGYEQYF.

The CDR3 sequence: CASSLYPSGSLSGFEQFF. The chain combines TRBV11-2 with TRBJ2-1; TCRdb reports TRBD2, a call that lacks DNA to check it against. The CDR3 extends over 18 amino acids. No DNA sequence was recorded. Germline values: CDR1 SGHAT, CDR2 FQNNGV.

The chain has TRBV5-6 and TRBJ2-1; TCRdb picks TRBD1, but there is no DNA to check that call. The CDR3 sequence is 12 residues long. A DNA sequence was not provided. Looked up from germline, CDR1 is SGHDT and CDR2 is YYEEEE. The CDR3 reads CASSFTNNEQFF. The complete variable domain, with remaining parts taken from reference TRBV5-6 and TRBJ2-1, reads DAGVTQSPTHLIKTRGQQVTLRCSPKSGHDTVSWYQQALGQGPQFIFQYYEEEERQRGNFPDRFSGHQFPNYSSELNVNALLLGDSALYLCASSFTNNEQFFGPGTRLTVL.

This chain links TRBV15 with TRBJ1-2; the TCRdb D gene call, TRBD1, has no DNA to confirm it. This CDR3 region has 10 residues. No DNA is recorded. The germline V gene has CDR1 LNHNV and CDR2 YYDKDF (reference sequence). The CDR3 loop reads CATGARGYTF.

The chain recombines TRBV10-3 with TRBJ1-3. This CDR3 comprises 17 residues. No nucleotide data were recorded. Germline lookup yields CDR1 ENHRY and CDR2 SYGVKD. The CDR3 here is CAISRVRAANSGNTIYF.

The chain links TRBV19 to TRBJ2-5. Per the germline V gene, CDR1 is LNHDA and CDR2 is SQIVND (reference sequence). The CDR3 is 17 residues long. No DNA is recorded. This chain's CDR3 is CASSALVRDWGRETQYF.

The J gene is TRBJ2-2, the V gene TRBV18; there is no DNA to check the TCRdb D call of TRBD1. The germline gives CDR1 KGHSH, CDR2 LQKENI. This CDR3 contains 12 residues. Nucleotide data are not available. The CDR3 sequence is CASSPPGRELFF.

This sequence joins TRBV11-2 and TRBJ2-2. Looked up from germline, CDR1 is SGHAT and CDR2 is FQNNGV. This CDR3 is 15 amino acids long. There is no recorded DNA. The CDR3 sequence: CASSFNGLYTGELFF.

The chain couples TRBV18 to TRBJ2-1; TCRdb's assignment of TRBD1 cannot be checked, as there is no DNA. CDR3 length equals 14 residues. Only the protein is on record. The germline CDR1 and CDR2 sequences are KGHSH and LQKENI. This CDR3 reads CASSPRQLFNEQFF.

The chain joins TRBV19 to TRBJ1-2. The CDR3 extends over 16 amino acids. This entry has no DNA. Germline lookup yields CDR1 LNHDA and CDR2 SQIVND (reference sequence). The CDR3 reads CASSIMLSARTGGYTF.

The gene calls are TRBV27 and TRBJ1-5; TCRdb's assignment of TRBD1 cannot be checked, as there is no DNA. The CDR3 is made up of 15 amino acids. Nucleotide data are not available. CDR1 is MNHEY and CDR2 is SMNVEV in the germline V gene (reference sequence). The CDR3 region is CASSLAGVSNQPQHF.

This chain joins TRBV29-1 and TRBJ1-3. CDR1 is SQVTM and CDR2 is ANQGSEA in the germline V gene. CDR3 length: 11 amino acids. No coding sequence is recorded. The CDR3 protein is CSVASGNTIYF.

This chain connects TRBV10-1 to TRBJ2-1; the TCRdb D gene call, TRBD2, has no DNA to confirm it. Germline assignment: CDR1 WNHNN and CDR2 SYGVQD (reference sequence). The CDR3 contains 16 residues. No DNA has been recorded. This chain's CDR3 is CASSEERGSSYNEQFF.

The chain joins TRBV21-1 to TRBJ1-6. TRBV21-1 is a listed pseudogene. The CDR3 totals 15 residues. DNA was not recorded. The CDR3 sequence: CASSNLERKDSPLHF.

The chain uses TRBV7-9 and TRBJ2-7; TCRdb returns TRBD2, unconfirmable since there is no DNA. The CDR3 runs 15 residues. DNA was not recorded. Germline V gives CDR1 SEHNR, CDR2 FQNEAQ (reference sequence). CDR3 sequence: CASSPYDGTSSEQYF.

V gene TRBV6-6 combines with J gene TRBJ1-2; TCRdb's D gene call, TRBD1, goes unchecked for lack of DNA. Germline assignment: CDR1 MNHNY and CDR2 SVGAGI (reference sequence). This CDR3 is built from 15 residues. The coding DNA is unavailable. CDR3: CASSYVSGDIYGYTF.

Measured by frequency, this clone is medium-sized. The V call is TRBV5-1, the J call TRBJ2-7; TCRdb's D call of TRBD2 is untestable without DNA. The CDR3 loop spans 13 amino acids. The coding DNA is unavailable. Per the germline V gene, CDR1 is SGHRS and CDR2 is YFSETQ. This CDR3 is CASSSAHSYEQYF.

The CDR3 protein is CAWSVVGINQPQHF. The rearrangement joins TRBV30 to TRBJ1-5. The CDR3 has 14 residues. DNA is not recorded here. Germline CDR1 reads GTSNPN; CDR2 reads SVGIG (reference sequence).

J is TRBJ2-1 and V is TRBV4-1. The germline V gene encodes CDR1 MGHRA and CDR2 YSYEKL. This CDR3 comprises 13 residues. Only the protein sequence is given. The CDR3 region is CASSQDPQLTQFF.

This chain links TRBV4-2 with TRBJ1-2. CDR1 is LGHNA and CDR2 is YNFKEQ in the germline V gene. CDR3 length equals 16 residues. Only the protein is on record. The CDR3 reads CASSQDEGKRWHGYTF.

The chain uses TRBV10-3 and TRBJ2-2. This CDR3 has 13 amino acids. The record lacks a DNA sequence. Per the germline V gene, CDR1 is ENHRY and CDR2 is SYGVKD. The CDR3 sequence is CAIRGGSTGELFF.

The rearrangement uses TRBV6-1 and TRBJ2-3; lacking DNA, the TRBD1 call made by TCRdb goes unchecked. CDR3 length: 15 amino acids. No DNA is given. Germline CDR1 reads MNHNS; CDR2 reads SASEGT. CDR3 in amino acids: CASSKRQGSTDTQYF.

The V and J genes are TRBV4-1 and TRBJ1-2. CDR3 length equals 15 residues. The DNA is unrecorded. Per the germline V gene, CDR1 is MGHRA and CDR2 is YSYEKL. Here the CDR3 reads CASSQEARGSHGYTF.

The J gene is TRBJ1-2, the V gene TRBV5-6; checking the TCRdb D call of TRBD1 is not possible without DNA. This CDR3 has 15 residues. No DNA is recorded. Germline V gene sequence: CDR1 SGHDT, CDR2 YYEEEE. The CDR3 loop reads CASSLGAENTYGYTF.

The rearrangement links TRBV19 to TRBJ1-1. Looked up from germline, CDR1 is LNHDA and CDR2 is SQIVND (reference sequence). This CDR3 comprises 14 residues. The DNA sequence is not available. The chain's CDR3 is CASSIGRESTEAFF.

This chain connects TRBV4-1 to TRBJ2-7; the TCRdb D gene call, TRBD2, has no DNA to confirm it. This CDR3 has 17 residues. There is no recorded DNA. CDR1 is MGHRA and CDR2 is YSYEKL in the germline V gene. The chain's CDR3 is CASSQGAGGLSSYEQYF.

The chain joins TRBV10-3 to TRBJ2-6. The CDR3 totals 15 residues. The record lacks a DNA sequence. Germline assignment: CDR1 ENHRY and CDR2 SYGVKD. CDR3: CAISESNSGANVLTF.

The chain joins TRBV18 to TRBJ2-1; TCRdb selects TRBD1, and the lack of DNA leaves this call unchecked. The V gene's germline CDR1 is KGHSH and CDR2 LQKENI. This CDR3 has 17 residues. No DNA sequence was recorded. CDR3 loop: CASSPPKGQGSYNEQFF.